This TCR beta chain came from a study of OX40 agonist ivuxolimab in advanced cancers. Study-level information: The dose-escalation cohort was around 83% male, with a mean age of 60 years, ranging about 20 to 79.

Any history of autoimmune disease or systemic immunosuppression disqualified patients. Per germline, CDR1 LNHDA and CDR2 SQIVND (reference sequence). This CDR3 is built from 15 residues. Germline trimming cut 5 bases from V and 4 bases from J; bases unmatched to any gene: 10. Study findings and constraints: Expanded clones were, on average, more numerous among CD8+ T cells than CD4+. Among expanded peripheral T cells, antigen specificity went undetermined.

Clones were sequenced by immunoSEQ multiplex PCR, and TCRdb holds only the in-frame ones, with some missing. Found here are about 70,000 clones, more than 80% of them singletons; the top ten hold over 0.95%. On this clone itself: The antigen remains unidentified.

The input for sequencing was CD4+ or CD8+ T cells sorted from blood, taken in a trial of the OX40 agonist ivuxolimab. The receptor was derived from an adult with an advanced solid tumor such as melanoma, head and neck, liver or kidney cancer. The chain is built from TRBV19 and TRBJ2-5; 7 nucleotides agree with TRBD2. In DNA, the CDR3 is TGTGCCAGTAGTCCCTATACGGGGGGTGGAGAGACCCAGTACTTC. This encodes CASSPYTGGGETQYF. The complete variable domain, with remaining parts taken from reference TRBV19 and TRBJ2-5, reads DGGITQSPKYLFRKEGQNVTLSCEQNLNHDAMYWYRQDPGQGLRLIYYSQIVNDFQKGDIAEGYSVSREKKESFPLTVTSAQKNPTAFYLCASSPYTGGGETQYFGPGTRLLVL.